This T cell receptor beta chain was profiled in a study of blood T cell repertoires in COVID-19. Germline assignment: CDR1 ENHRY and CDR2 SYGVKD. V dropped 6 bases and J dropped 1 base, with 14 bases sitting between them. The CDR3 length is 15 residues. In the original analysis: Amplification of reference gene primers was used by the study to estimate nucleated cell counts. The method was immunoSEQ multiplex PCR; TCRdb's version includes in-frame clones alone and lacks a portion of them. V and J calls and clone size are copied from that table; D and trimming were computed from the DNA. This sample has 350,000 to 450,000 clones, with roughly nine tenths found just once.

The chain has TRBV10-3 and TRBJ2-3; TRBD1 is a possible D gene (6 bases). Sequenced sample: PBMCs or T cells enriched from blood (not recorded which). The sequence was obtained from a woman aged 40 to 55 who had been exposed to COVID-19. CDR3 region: CAIRLDRSGTDTQYF. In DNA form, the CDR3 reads TGTGCCATCAGATTAGACAGGTCCGGCACAGATACGCAGTATTTT.